This T cell receptor (beta chain) was obtained from a study of T cell repertoires in cytomegalovirus infection. For the study at large: Evidence of both CMV infection and a matching HLA type came from public TCR beta signatures.

MiXCR, run by TCRdb on the reads, gives a single entry per CDR3 protein. This sample yields around 740,000 distinct CDR3 sequences, of which less than 40% are seen a single time; roughly 2.8% belongs to the top ten. Study observations and caveats: It was HLA-C-restricted CMV-specific TCR beta clonotypes that dominated the response ex vivo.

Details on this clonotype: No antigen is known for it.

The clonotype comes from a human donor in good health (CMV status not recorded). Some clones in this sample may be carry-over from other donors' samples. Specimen: PBMCs.

The CDR3 nucleotides are TGTGCCAGCAGCTTAAAAACTTCTAGCGGGGGTTACAATGAGCAGTTCTTC. Translating it yields CASSLKTSSGGYNEQFF. This chain links TRBV7-2 with TRBJ2-1; 10 nucleotides align to TRBD2. The CDR3 consists of 17 residues. V was pared by 2 bases and J by 4 bases, with 8 bases of the junction left unmatched. Germline CDR1 and CDR2: SGHTA and FQGNSA.